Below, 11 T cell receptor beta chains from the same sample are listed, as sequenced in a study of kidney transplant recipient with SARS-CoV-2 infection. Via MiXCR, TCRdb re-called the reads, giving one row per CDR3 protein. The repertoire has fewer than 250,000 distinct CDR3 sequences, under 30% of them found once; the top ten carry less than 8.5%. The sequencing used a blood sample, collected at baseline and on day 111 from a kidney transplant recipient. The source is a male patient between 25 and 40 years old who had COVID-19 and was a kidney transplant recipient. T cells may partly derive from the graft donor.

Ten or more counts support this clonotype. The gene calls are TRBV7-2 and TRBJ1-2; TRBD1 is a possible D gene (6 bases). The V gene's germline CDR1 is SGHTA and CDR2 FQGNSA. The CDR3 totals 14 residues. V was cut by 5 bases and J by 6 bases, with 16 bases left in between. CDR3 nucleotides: TGTGCCAGCAGCCGGTCGGCTAGGGGGAATGGCTACACCTTC. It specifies CASSRSARGNGYTF.

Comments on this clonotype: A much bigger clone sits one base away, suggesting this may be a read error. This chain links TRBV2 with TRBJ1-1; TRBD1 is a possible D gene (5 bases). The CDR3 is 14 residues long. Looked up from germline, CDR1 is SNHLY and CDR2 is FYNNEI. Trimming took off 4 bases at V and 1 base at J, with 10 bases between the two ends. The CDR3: CASSVTGWNTEAFF. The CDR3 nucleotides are TGTGCCAGCAGTGTAACAGGCTGGAACACTGAAGCTTTCTTT.

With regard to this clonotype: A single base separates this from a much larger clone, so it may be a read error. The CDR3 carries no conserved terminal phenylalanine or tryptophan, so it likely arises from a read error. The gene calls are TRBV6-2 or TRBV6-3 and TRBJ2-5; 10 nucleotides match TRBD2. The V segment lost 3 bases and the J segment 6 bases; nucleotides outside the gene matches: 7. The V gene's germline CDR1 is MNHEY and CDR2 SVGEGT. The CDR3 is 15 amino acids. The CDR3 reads CASSYSSGSYQTQYS. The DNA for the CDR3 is TGTGCCAGCAGTTATTCTAGCGGGAGTTACCAGACCCAGTACTCC.

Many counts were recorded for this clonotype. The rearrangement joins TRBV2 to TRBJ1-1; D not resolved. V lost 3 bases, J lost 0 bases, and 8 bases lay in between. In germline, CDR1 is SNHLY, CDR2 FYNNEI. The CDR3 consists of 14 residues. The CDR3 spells CASSEEWMNTEAFF. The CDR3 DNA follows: TGTGCCAGCAGTGAGGAGTGGATGAACACTGAAGCTTTCTTT.

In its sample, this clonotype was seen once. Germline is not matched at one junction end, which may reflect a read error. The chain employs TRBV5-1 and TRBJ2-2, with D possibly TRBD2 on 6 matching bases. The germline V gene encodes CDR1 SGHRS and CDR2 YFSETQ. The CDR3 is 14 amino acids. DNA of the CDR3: TGCACCAGCAGCTTGGCCGGTGCTGGAGGGGAGCTGCTTTTT. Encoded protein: CTSSLAGAGGELLF.

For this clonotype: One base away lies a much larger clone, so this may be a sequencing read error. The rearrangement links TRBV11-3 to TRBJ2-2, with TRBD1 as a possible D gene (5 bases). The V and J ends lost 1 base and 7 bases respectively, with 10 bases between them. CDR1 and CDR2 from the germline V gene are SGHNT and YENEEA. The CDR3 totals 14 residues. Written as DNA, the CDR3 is TGTGCCAGCAGCTTAGCCCCAGGGCACGGGGAGCTGTTTTTT. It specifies CASSLAPGHGELFF.

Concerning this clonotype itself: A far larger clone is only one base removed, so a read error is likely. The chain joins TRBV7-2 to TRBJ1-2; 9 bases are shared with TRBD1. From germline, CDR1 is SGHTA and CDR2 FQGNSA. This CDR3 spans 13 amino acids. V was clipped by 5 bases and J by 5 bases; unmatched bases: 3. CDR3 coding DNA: TGTGCCAGCAGCGCCGGACAGGGGTATGGCTACACCTTC. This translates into CASSAGQGYGYTF.

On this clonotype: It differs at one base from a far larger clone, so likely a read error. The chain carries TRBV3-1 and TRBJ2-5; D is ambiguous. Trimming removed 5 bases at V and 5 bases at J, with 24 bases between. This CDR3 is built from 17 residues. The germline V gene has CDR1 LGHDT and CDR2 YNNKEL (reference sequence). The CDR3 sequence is CASSISRPISFSETQYF. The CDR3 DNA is TGTGCCAGCAGCATCTCGCGTCCCATTTCTTTCTCTGAGACCCAGTACTTC.

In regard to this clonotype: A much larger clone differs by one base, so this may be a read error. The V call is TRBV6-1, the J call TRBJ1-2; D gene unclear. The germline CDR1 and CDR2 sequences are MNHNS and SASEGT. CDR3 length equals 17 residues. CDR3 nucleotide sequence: TGTGCCAGCAGTCGGCGTAAGGAATGTAGAAAGACCTATGGCTACGCCTTC. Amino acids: CASSRRKECRKTYGYAF.

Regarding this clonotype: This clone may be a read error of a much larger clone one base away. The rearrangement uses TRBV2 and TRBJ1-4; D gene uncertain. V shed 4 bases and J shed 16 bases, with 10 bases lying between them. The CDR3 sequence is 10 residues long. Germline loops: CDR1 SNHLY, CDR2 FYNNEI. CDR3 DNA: TGTGCCAGCAGTGGGAGTTATCCGTTTTTT. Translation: CASSGSYPFF.

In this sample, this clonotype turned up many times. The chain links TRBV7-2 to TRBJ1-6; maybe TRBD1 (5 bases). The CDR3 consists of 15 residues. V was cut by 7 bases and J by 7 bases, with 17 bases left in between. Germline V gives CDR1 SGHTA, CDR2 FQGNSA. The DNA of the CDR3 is TGTGCCAGCAAGAACGTGGCAGGACAAAATTCACCCCTCCACTTT. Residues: CASKNVAGQNSPLHF.